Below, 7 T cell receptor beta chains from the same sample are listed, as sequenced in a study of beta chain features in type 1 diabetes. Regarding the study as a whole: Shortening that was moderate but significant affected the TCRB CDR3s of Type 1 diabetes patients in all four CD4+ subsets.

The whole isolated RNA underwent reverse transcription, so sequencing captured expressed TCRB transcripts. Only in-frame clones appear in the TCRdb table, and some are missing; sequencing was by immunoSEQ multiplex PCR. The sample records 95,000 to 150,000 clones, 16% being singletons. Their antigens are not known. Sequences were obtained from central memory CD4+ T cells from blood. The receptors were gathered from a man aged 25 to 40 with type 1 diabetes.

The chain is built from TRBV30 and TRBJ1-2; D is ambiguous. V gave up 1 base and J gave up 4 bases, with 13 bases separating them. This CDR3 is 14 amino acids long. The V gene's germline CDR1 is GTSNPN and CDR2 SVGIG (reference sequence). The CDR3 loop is CAWSGRFGVYGYTF. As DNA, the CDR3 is TGTGCCTGGAGTGGACGATTCGGTGTCTATGGCTACACCTTC.

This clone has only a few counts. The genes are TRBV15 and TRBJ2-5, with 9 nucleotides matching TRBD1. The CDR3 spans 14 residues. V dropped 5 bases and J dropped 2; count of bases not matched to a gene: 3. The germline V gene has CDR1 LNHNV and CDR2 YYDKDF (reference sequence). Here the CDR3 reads CATSWGQGQETQYF. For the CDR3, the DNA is TGTGCCACCAGCTGGGGACAGGGACAAGAGACCCAGTACTTC.

This CDR3 reads CASSPSVTSTEAFF. In DNA form, the CDR3 reads TGTGCCAGCTCACCGTCGGTAACTTCCACTGAAGCTTTCTTT. V gene TRBV18 combines with J gene TRBJ1-1; D gene ambiguous. V was clipped by 3 bases and J by 4 bases, with 12 bases between them. CDR1 KGHSH and CDR2 LQKENI come from the germline V gene. The CDR3 contains 14 residues.

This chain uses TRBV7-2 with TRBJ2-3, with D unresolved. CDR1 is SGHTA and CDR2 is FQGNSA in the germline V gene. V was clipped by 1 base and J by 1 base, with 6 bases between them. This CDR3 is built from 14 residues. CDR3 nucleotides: TGTGCCAGCAGCTTAGGAGAAGGCACAGATACGCAGTATTTT. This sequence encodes CASSLGEGTDTQYF. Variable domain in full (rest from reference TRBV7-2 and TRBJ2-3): GAGVSQSPSNKVTEKGKDVELRCDPISGHTALYWYRQSLGQGLEFLIYFQGNSAPDKSGLPSDRFSAERTGGSVSTLTIQRTQQEDSAVYLCASSLGEGTDTQYFGPGTRLTVL.

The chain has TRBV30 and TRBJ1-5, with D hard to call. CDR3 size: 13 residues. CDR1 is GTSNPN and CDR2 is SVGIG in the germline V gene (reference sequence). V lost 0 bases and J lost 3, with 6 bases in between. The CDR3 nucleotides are TGTGCCTGGAGTGTAAGGGACAATCAGCCCCAGCATTTT. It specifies CAWSVRDNQPQHF.

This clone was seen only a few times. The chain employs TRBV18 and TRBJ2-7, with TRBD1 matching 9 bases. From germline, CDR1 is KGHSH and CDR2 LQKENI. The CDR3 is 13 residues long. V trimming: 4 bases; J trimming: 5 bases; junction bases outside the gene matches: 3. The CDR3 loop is CASSRTGGNEQYF. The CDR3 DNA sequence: TGTGCCAGCTCACGAACAGGGGGCAACGAGCAGTACTTC.

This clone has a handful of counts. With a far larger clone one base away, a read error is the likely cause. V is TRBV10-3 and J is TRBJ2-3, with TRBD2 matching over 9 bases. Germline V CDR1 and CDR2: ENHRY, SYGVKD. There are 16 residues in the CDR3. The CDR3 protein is CAICESASGDTDTQYF. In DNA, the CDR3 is TGTGCCATCTGTGAGTCAGCTAGCGGGGACACAGATACGCAGTATTTT.